This TCR beta chain was identified in a study of blood T cell repertoires in COVID-19. Across the whole study: COVID-19 samples from acute and convalescent phases originated in the United States, Italy and Spain.

As processed by the authors: For nucleated cells, counts were estimated from reference gene primer amplification. Profiling relied on immunoSEQ multiplex PCR, and the TCRdb table lists in-frame clones only, not all of them. V, J and clone size are taken as reported in that table, and D and trimming were inferred from the DNA itself. The sample carries 120,000 or so clones, about 80% recorded once. Trimming pared 0 bases from V and 2 bases from J, leaving 8 bases between. Germline assignment: CDR1 GTSNPN and CDR2 SVGIG (reference sequence). There are 15 residues in the CDR3. The source material was peripheral blood. The chain combines TRBV30 with TRBJ2-6, with a weak D call TRBD1 (5 bases). This receptor was identified in a woman aged 45-59 years with acute or convalescent COVID-19. CDR3 protein: CAWSVQGTGANVLTF. In nucleotides, the CDR3 is TGTGCCTGGAGTGTGCAGGGTACTGGGGCCAACGTCCTGACTTTC. Combining the CDR3 with reference TRBV30 and TRBJ2-6 gives the whole variable domain SQTIHQWPATLVQPVGSPLSLECTVEGTSNPNLYWYRQAAGRGLQLLFYSVGIGQISSEVPQNLSASRPQDRQFILSSKKLLLSDSGFYLCAWSVQGTGANVLTFGAGSRLTVL.